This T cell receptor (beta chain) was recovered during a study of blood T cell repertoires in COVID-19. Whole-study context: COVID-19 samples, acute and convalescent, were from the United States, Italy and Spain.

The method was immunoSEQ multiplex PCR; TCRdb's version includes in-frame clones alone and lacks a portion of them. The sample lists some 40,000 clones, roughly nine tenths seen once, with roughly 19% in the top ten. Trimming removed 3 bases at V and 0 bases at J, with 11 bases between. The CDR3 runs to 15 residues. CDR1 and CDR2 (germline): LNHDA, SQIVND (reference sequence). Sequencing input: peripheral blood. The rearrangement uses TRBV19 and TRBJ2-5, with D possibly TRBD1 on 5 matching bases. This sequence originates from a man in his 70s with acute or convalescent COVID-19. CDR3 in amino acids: CASSMGRDNQETQYF. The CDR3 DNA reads TGTGCCAGTAGTATGGGCAGGGATAACCAAGAGACCCAGTACTTC.